This T cell receptor beta chain was documented in a study of Graves' ophthalmopathy and Graves' hyperthyroidism. Study observations and caveats: Its predictions of ophthalmopathy progression gave the model 65% to 71% sensitivity and approximately 72% specificity.

Comment on this clonotype: What it recognizes is unknown.

Moderate-to-severe activity, CAS at least 3, NOSPECS at least 4 and duration under 3 months characterized donors with ophthalmopathy. Physicians reached a diagnosis by relying on clinical symptoms, serum thyroxine, TRAb, thyroid ultrasound and orbital computed tomography. A volume of 9.5 to 10 ml of fresh peripheral blood supplied the PBMCs. The CDR3 totals 15 residues. Germline assignment: CDR1 ENHRY and CDR2 SYGVKD. The ends were cut back, 4 bases at V and 1 base at J, with 10 bases in the middle. RNA served as the template for amplifying TCR beta CDR3 regions. Amplification began with first-round RT-PCR using HTBI primers, then second-round multiplex PCR was performed. Each CDR3 protein gets one entry after TCRdb re-called the multiplex PCR reads with MiXCR. Among 200,000 to 250,000 distinct CDR3 sequences listed, around 50% were seen once.

V usage is TRBV10-3 and J usage is TRBJ2-2, with D possibly being TRBD1 (6 bases). Sequencing was done on a sample of peripheral blood. The sequence derives from an adult man with Graves' ophthalmopathy. CDR3 residues: CAISGTGQNTGELFF. The DNA of the CDR3 is TGTGCCATCAGTGGCACAGGGCAGAACACCGGGGAGCTGTTTTTT.